The entry that follows covers one T cell receptor beta chain sequence. No antigen is known for it. The source of the sample is a study of T cell responses to AZD1222 COVID-19 vaccine. Study-wide results and limits: Only five to seven individuals given AZD1222 were seropositive at baseline. Repertoires were sampled only after the peak T cell response. Reportedly, nearly half of unique spike TCRs recognized epitopes outside B.1.351/B.1.1.7 mutations.

Pooling was applied to second doses at about 4 or about 12 weeks. TCRdb's table, derived via immunoSEQ multiplex PCR, lists solely in-frame clones and lacks some. The sample has nearly 55,000 clones, roughly nine tenths seen once; the top ten hold roughly 15%. The V gene lost 5 bases and the J gene lost 2 bases, with 15 bases spanning the gap. This CDR3 spans 15 amino acids. Germline CDR1 and CDR2: MNHEY and SVGAGI. This TCR came from an adult who received the AZD1222 COVID-19 vaccine. The specimen comprised peripheral blood, sampled 28 days after the second AZD1222 dose. The chain combines TRBV6-5 with TRBJ2-5, with D possibly being TRBD1 or TRBD2 (5 bases each). Here the CDR3 DNA reads TGTGCCAGCAGTCAGACGGGACGGCCTCAAGAGACCCAGTACTTC. Its translation: CASSQTGRPQETQYF.